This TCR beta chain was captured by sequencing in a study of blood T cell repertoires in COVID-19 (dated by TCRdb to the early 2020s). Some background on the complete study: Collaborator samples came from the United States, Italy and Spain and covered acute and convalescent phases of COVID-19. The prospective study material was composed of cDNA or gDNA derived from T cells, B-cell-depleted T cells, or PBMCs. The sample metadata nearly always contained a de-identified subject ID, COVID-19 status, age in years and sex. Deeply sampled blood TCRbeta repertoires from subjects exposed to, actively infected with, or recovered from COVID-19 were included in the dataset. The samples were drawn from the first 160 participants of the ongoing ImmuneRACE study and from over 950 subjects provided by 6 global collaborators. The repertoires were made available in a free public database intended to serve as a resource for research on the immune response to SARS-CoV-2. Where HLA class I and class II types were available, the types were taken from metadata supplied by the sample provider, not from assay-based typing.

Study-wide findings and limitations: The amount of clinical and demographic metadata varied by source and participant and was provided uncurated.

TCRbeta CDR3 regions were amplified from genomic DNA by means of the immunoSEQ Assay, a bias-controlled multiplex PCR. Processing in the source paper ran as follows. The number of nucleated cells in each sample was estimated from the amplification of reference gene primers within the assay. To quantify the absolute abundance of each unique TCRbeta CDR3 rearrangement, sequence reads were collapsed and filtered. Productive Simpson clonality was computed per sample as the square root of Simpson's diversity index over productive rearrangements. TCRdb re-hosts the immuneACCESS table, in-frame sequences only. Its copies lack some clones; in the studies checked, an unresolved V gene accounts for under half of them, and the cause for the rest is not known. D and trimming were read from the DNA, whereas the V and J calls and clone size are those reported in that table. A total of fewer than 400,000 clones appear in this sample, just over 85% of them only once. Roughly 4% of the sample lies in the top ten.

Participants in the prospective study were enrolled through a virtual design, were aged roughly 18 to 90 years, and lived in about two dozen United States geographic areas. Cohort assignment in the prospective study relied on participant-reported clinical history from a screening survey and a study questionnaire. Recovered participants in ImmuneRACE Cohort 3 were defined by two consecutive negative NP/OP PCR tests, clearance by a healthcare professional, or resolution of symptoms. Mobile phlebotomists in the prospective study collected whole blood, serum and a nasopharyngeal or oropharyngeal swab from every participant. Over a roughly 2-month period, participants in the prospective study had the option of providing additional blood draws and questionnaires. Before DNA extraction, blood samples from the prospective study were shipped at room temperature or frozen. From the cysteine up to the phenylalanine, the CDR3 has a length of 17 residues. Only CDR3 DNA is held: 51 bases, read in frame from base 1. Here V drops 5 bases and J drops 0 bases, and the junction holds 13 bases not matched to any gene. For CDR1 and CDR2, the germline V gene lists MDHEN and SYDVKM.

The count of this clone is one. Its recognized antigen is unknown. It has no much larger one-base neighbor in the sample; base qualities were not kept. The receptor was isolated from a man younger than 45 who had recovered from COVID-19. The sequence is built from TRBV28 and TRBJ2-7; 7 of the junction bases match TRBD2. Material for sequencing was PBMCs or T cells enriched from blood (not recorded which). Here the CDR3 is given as CASSPPVLLAGSYEQYF. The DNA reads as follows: TGTGCCAGCAGTCCCCCGGTGTTGTTAGCGGGCTCCTACGAGCAGTACTTC.